The sequence of this TCR beta chain was determined in a study of cytomegalovirus exposure and HLA in healthy donors (dated by TCRdb to about 2017). Regarding the research as a whole: According to an earlier analysis of a few hundred of the donors, roughly 180 million T cells yielded 90 million to 140 million unique TCR beta sequences and 276 Gb of sequence data. The later analysis used no new phenotypic data to find candidate immune exposures, relying instead on TCR beta sequences and their occurrence across donors. In an earlier analysis of around 540 of the donors, high-throughput TCR beta sequencing was used to judge whether each TCR beta V gene segment behaved as functional or pseudogenic. Roughly five DR-DQ haplotypes were handled as single units for association and clustering, since linkage in the cohort was strong. On average, approximately 250,000 unique TCR beta nucleotide sequences were sequenced per donor among about 400 genotyped donors of the cohort, with approximately 18% of those sequences being non-productive. The study profiled the T cell repertoires of 500 to 800 subjects by immunosequencing and related them to cytomegalovirus serostatus. Genome-wide SNP genotypes for about 55% of the 666 donors were used in a later genetic analysis, which treated that subset as a discovery cohort. Every repertoire in the discovery cohort had been generated on one and the same sequencing platform. The study combined high-throughput TCR immunosequencing, statistical association of individual TCRs with disease status, and machine learning to predict cytomegalovirus infection status. The study was designed to test whether signatures of past pathogen exposure could be identified by cataloging public T cell receptors. The number of donors typed differed by locus, with 629-630 for A, B, C, DRB1 and DQB1, about 500 for DQA1, 600 to 610 for DPA1, and around 430 for DPB1. In a later analysis, previously published TCR beta repertoires from about 670 donors were re-analyzed and high-resolution HLA genotyping was added so that TCR occurrence patterns could be studied. Along with the roughly 670-subject first cohort, a separate validation cohort of 120 different subjects was used. Among the approximately 420 genotyped donors, around 81% belonged to the genetic ancestry cluster associated with self-reported Caucasian donors. Donor age, sex, ethnicity and CMV serostatus were collected together with the repertoire data. An early release covering 550 to 650 HLA-typed donors comprised about 300 gigabases of sequencing data and about 90 million unique TCR sequences. Both class I and class II loci were covered by HLA typing, at four-digit resolution. What the study reported, not specific to this receptor: In a later genetic analysis, a missense DCLRE1C variant was associated with V-gene and J-gene trimming of TCR beta chains, and the association was replicated in an independent cohort. A further reported finding was that TCR beta sequences accurately predicted the HLA-A and HLA-B alleles for most subjects in the first cohort. Compared with the roughly 700-donor mean, donors in an Asian-associated ancestry cluster had fewer N-insertions in productive TCRs, according to a later genetic analysis. The classifier was reported to diagnose cytomegalovirus status with high specificity and sensitivity in both the original cohort and the validation cohort. A few of the identified cytomegalovirus-associated TCR beta chains were confirmed in vitro to be specific for cytomegalovirus antigens. Immune exposure information for the cohort was limited to CMV serostatus. Some IMGT-functional V segments, including TRBV6-2 and TRBV6-3, could not be told apart with the 87-base-pair reads, so those segments were excluded. It was suggested by the authors that the approach could potentially be generalized to other disease states and immunological phenotypes. An earlier analysis of approximately 540 of the donors showed that most TCR beta V segments appeared in productive rearrangements either about 90% or about 30% of the time, which broadly matched IMGT annotations. Because some donors lacked HLA typing at each locus, the association tests relied only on the typed subset. A later analysis found that HLA-associated TCR beta chains were more clonally expanded and had lower generation probabilities than equally common non-associated chains. Correlated functional status among segregating V segments might be attributable to linkage disequilibrium, but an unknown experimental factor could not be ruled out. In a later analysis, the rate of TCR association differed among HLA loci, with DRB1 alleles having the most associated TCRs and HLA-C alleles having the fewest. The cohort was sequenced for TCR beta chains only, and without alpha or paired-chain data the features that could be detected were limited. A group of highly shared sequence variants was considered likely to be a technical artifact of the sequencing pipeline. The study gave a list of under 200 TCR beta chains associated with cytomegalovirus. A later analysis found that most CMV-associated TCR beta chains appeared HLA-restricted, with HLA associations seemingly driven largely by CMV exposure. While some public TCRs were present in many individuals, most TCR sequences turned up only very rarely across donors. In a later analysis, around 17,000 TCR beta sequences were associated with specific HLA alleles at a false discovery rate of 0.05. A later analysis reported that several top co-occurrence clusters appeared linked to parvovirus B19, influenza, CMV and Epstein-Barr virus. About 15 rarely observed V segments, including chromosome 9 orphons, were excluded from the earlier analysis of 550 to 700 of the donors because counts were too low. Assigning TCR associations to individual alleles was difficult when HLA alleles, especially DR and DQ, strongly co-occurred. The presence/absence analyses assumed that sequencing depth was roughly uniform across donors, and that assumption may not be true.

The cohort comprised more than 550 healthy bone marrow donors. All cohort members were sampled while nominally healthy, although unrecorded immune exposures were likely present. The donor was CMV seronegative and was included in the group of a few hundred seronegative cohort members. A peripheral blood sample was collected from each donor, and TCR beta sequencing was performed on peripheral blood mononuclear cells. Genomic DNA was extracted from the blood cell samples with the Qiagen DNeasy Blood Extraction Kit. This clone was found a few times. The antigen this receptor binds is unknown. No base quality information exists; no much larger clone differs at one position. Library construction relied on the immunoSEQ multiplex PCR assay. For the multiplex PCR, a mixture combining 60 forward primers for TCR Vbeta segments and 13 reverse primers for TCR Jbeta segments was used. The CDR3 region of rearranged TCR beta genes was amplified from genomic DNA by a multiplex PCR assay. On the Illumina HiSeq System, the amplified TCR beta libraries were sequenced as 87-base-pair reads. The original pipeline was this. A later analysis tallied 70 million to 100 million unique TCR beta chains across the 660 or so repertoires, and some 12 million of those chains were shared by two or more donors. To remove PCR and sequencing errors, raw reads were error-corrected and collapsed into unique sequences using a nearest-neighbor algorithm that merged closely related sequences. Alignment of CDR3 sequences to IMGT reference sequences was used to assign V, D and J gene segments. Each retained sequence needed at least a six-nucleotide match to both a V gene segment and a J gene segment. Rearrangements were called productive when the CDR3 lacked stop codons and stayed in frame with V and J; all others were non-productive. CDR3 was defined according to IMGT convention as the region running from the second conserved V-encoded cysteine to the conserved J-encoded phenylalanine. Sequences without an unambiguous match to a single V gene segment were excluded from the earlier analysis of 587 of the donors. An earlier analysis of several hundred of the donors called V segments functional above 56.7% productive rearrangements and segregating when the between-donor standard deviation exceeded 5%. A statistical classification framework was built for diagnosing cytomegalovirus status from the catalog of TCR beta chain sequences. V and J gene assignment, in a later analysis, came from comparing TCR nucleotide sequences with IMGT/GENE-DB human TR gene sequences. In a later analysis, CDR3 sequences and most-parsimonious VDJ recombination scenarios were assigned using the TCRdist pipeline. A later analysis defined each TCR beta chain by its CDR3 amino acid sequence plus V-gene family, and excluded reads lacking a unique V-gene family. A later analysis removed several hundred highly shared, low-generation-probability nucleotide sequences to deal with suspected cross-contamination and a sequencing artifact. In a later analysis, a clonal expansion index was calculated for each public chain from normalized within-repertoire ranks of inferred template counts. A later analysis computed generation probabilities with a VDJ recombination model fitted to out-of-frame rearrangements, and checked the results against IGoR. In a later analysis, TCR-TCR, TCR-HLA and TCR-CMV co-occurrence was scored with hypergeometric tests, and a repertoire-size bias correction was applied to TCR pairs. To estimate false discovery rates, a later analysis permuted the HLA or CMV assignments 20 times. In a later analysis, co-occurring TCRs were grouped using DBSCAN, and TCRdist sequence similarity was added for clustering within HLA-allele-positive subsets. Co-occurrence clustering excluded repertoires with fewer than 30,000 or more than 120,000 public chains, plus five with anomalous nucleotide sharing. What TCRdb holds here is the immuneACCESS table cut down to in-frame rearrangements. Part of the clones is not present; checked against another copy, under half of the missing clones reflect an unresolved V gene, and the others are unexplained. Clone size and V and J calls were adopted from that table, with D and trimming inferred from the DNA. The sample includes 100,000 to 150,000 clones, with roughly 88% observed a single time. Clones ranked in the top ten supply approximately 2.5% of the sample.

Reading from cysteine to phenylalanine, the CDR3 counts 14 amino acids. Here the CDR3 DNA is all that survives: 42 bases in frame from base 1. V is pared back by 0 bases and J by 6 bases, with 6 bases lying between the germline termini. Reading the germline V gene gives CDR1 MNHEY and CDR2 SVGAGI. Sequencing was carried out using PBMCs. The sequence joins TRBV6-5 to TRBJ1-6, with the identity of the D gene unclear. The source of this sequence is a middle-aged man in good health and CMV-seronegative. The CDR3 loop reads CASSYSVSNSPLHF. Read as DNA, the sequence is TGTGCCAGCAGTTACTCGGTCAGTAATTCACCCCTCCACTTT.